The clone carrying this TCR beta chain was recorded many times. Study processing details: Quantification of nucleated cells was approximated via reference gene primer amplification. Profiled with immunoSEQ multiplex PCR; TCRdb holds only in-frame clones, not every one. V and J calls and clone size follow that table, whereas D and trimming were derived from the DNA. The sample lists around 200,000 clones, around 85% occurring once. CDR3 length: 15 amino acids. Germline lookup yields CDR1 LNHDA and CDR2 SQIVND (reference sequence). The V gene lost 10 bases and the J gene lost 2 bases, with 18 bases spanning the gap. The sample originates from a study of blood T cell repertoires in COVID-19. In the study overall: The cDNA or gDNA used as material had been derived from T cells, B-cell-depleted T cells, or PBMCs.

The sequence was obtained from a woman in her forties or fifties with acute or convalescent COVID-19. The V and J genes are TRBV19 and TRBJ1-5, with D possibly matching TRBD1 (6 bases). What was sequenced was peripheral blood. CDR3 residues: CATQGGGQGNQPQHF. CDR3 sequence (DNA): TGTGCCACCCAAGGCGGGGGCCAGGGCAATCAGCCCCAGCATTTT.